This T cell receptor (beta chain) was identified during a study of neurological immune-mediated disorders. TCRdb ran MiXCR on the 5' RACE reads and lists one entry per CDR3 protein. The data hold 26,000 or so distinct CDR3 sequences, with roughly an eighth observed a single time. This CDR3 is built from 15 residues. Germline V gene lookup returns CDR1 KGHSH and CDR2 LQKENI. Trimming pared 3 bases from V and 2 bases from J, leaving 13 bases between. The chain links TRBV18 to TRBJ1-2, with D possibly matching TRBD1 (5 bases). The sequencing input was PBMCs. The clonotype was recovered from a man in his 60s in good health. The CDR3 DNA reads as TGTGCCAGCTCACCCGCGAGGGACCCGAACTATGGCTACACCTTC. It encodes CASSPARDPNYGYTF.